Below, 29 T cell receptor beta chains from the same sample are listed, as sequenced in a study of cytomegalovirus exposure and HLA in healthy donors (dated by TCRdb to the late 2010s). The method was the immunoSEQ multiplex PCR assay. For the multiplex PCR, a mixture combining 60 forward primers for TCR Vbeta segments and 13 reverse primers for TCR Jbeta segments was used. TCRdb stores this immuneACCESS table with in-frame sequences only. Part of the clones is absent; in the studies checked, under half of the shortfall reflects unresolved V genes, and no reason is known for the rest. The sample table contains roughly 98,000 clones; only one count was recorded for 76% of them. The ten most abundant clones make up 1.5% to 2% of the sample. The sequencing sample was made of PBMCs. The receptors here all came from a man aged 35 to 55 in good health and CMV-seronegative.

This chain joins TRBV28 and TRBJ2-7; 9 bases fit TRBD1. J was trimmed by 5 bases and V by 2 bases; bases with no gene match: 4. The CDR3 covers 14 residues. Germline CDR1 and CDR2: MDHEN and SYDVKM. Here the CDR3 reads CASSLTGGEDEQYF. In DNA, the CDR3 is TGTGCCAGCAGTTTAACAGGGGGCGAGGACGAGCAGTACTTC.

The V and J genes are TRBV28 and TRBJ2-4; a weak D match, TRBD2 (6 bases). Trimming shortened V by 10 bases and J by 7 bases, and 11 bases separated the two germline ends. This CDR3 region has 11 residues. CDR1 and CDR2 (germline): MDHEN, SYDVKM. Here the CDR3 DNA reads TGTGCCACCGGAGGGCCTAACATTCAGTACTTC. Its translation: CATGGPNIQYF.

V usage is TRBV28 and J usage is TRBJ2-1; 10 nucleotides align to TRBD2. Germline V lookup: CDR1 MDHEN, CDR2 SYDVKM. J lost 2 bases, V lost 5 bases, and 6 bases had no gene match. This CDR3 spans 16 amino acids. Written as DNA, the CDR3 is TGTGCCAGCAGTACGCCTAGCGGGGGCACCTACAATGAGCAGTTCTTC. Protein product: CASSTPSGGTYNEQFF.

The V and J genes are TRBV4-1 and TRBJ2-7; tentative D call: TRBD2 (6 bases). Per germline, CDR1 MGHRA and CDR2 YSYEKL. V was cut by 3 bases and J by 1 base, with 10 bases left in between. The CDR3 runs 14 residues. The CDR3 DNA follows: TGCGCCAGCAGCCACGGGGGATCTTCCTACGAGCAGTACTTC. This codes for CASSHGGSSYEQYF.

The J gene is TRBJ2-7, the V gene TRBV6-5; 8 bases agree with TRBD1. The V segment lost 4 bases and the J segment 4 bases; nucleotides outside the gene matches: 9. The CDR3 consists of 15 residues. Germline V gene sequence: CDR1 MNHEY, CDR2 SVGAGI. The CDR3 protein is CASSSAGRGLYEQYF. The CDR3 nucleotides read TGTGCCAGCAGTTCCGCCGGCAGGGGGCTTTACGAGCAGTACTTC.

Only a few counts were recorded for this clone. The chain is built from TRBV5-5 and TRBJ1-1; tentatively, D is TRBD1 (6 bases). The length of the CDR3 is 14 residues. V lost 4 bases, J lost 5 bases, and 15 bases lay in between. The germline gives CDR1 SGHKS, CDR2 YYEKEE (reference sequence). CDR3: CASSPSGGRTEAFF. The CDR3 DNA is TGTGCCAGCAGCCCGTCGGGGGGGCGGACTGAAGCTTTCTTT.

The J gene is TRBJ1-1, the V gene TRBV5-1; D uncertain. In germline, CDR1 is SGHRS, CDR2 YFSETQ. Between the trimmed V and J ends, which lost 1 base and 3 bases, there was a span of 7 bases. The CDR3 extends over 13 amino acids. CDR3 bases: TGCGCCAGCAGCTTGACGGAGTACACTGAAGCTTTCTTT. Residues: CASSLTEYTEAFF.

The V and J genes are TRBV9 and TRBJ2-7; TRBD1 might be the D (6 bases). The CDR3 extends over 14 amino acids. V was clipped by 0 bases and J by 2 bases, with 9 bases between them. Germline V gene data show CDR1 as SGDLS and CDR2 as YYNGEE. In nucleotides, the CDR3 is TGTGCCAGCAGCGTAGGACAGGCGCCCTACGAGCAGTACTTC. It specifies CASSVGQAPYEQYF.

The chain carries TRBV19 and TRBJ1-2; TRBD1 is a possible D gene (5 bases). V was clipped by 3 bases and J by 4 bases, with 9 bases between them. There are 13 residues in the CDR3. Germline CDR1 and CDR2: LNHDA and SQIVND (reference sequence). In nucleotides, the CDR3 is TGTGCCAGTAGTATTACAGGCAGCTATGGCTACACCTTC. The encoded protein is CASSITGSYGYTF.

The CDR3 region is CASRTSADTQYF. The CDR3 DNA sequence: TGTGCCAGCAGAACCAGCGCGGATACGCAGTATTTT. J is TRBJ2-3 and V is TRBV6-5; D gene unclear. Germline loops: CDR1 MNHEY, CDR2 SVGAGI. This CDR3 contains 12 residues. With 6 bases removed from V and 6 bases from J, the gap between germline ends came to 10 bases.

The chain links TRBV21-1 to TRBJ1-4. TRBV21-1 is a listed pseudogene. The CDR3 spans 13 residues. In DNA, the CDR3 is TGTGCCCCCGCGGGGGGGCCTTGTGAAAAACTGTTTTTT. Translating gives CAPAGGPCEKLFF.

This sequence joins TRBV7-3 and TRBJ2-1; 7 nucleotides match TRBD1. The CDR3 spans 14 residues. CDR1 and CDR2 from the germline V gene are SGHTA and FQGTGA. V shed 2 bases, J shed 8 bases, and the junction held 6 bases outside the gene matches. The CDR3 reads CASSLLGGADEQFF. DNA of the CDR3: TGTGCCAGCAGCTTATTAGGGGGCGCGGATGAGCAGTTCTTC.

The chain combines TRBV7-9 with TRBJ1-1, with 10 bases aligning to TRBD1. V trimming: 5 bases; J trimming: 7 bases; junction bases outside the gene matches: 4. From germline, CDR1 is SEHNR and CDR2 FQNEAQ (reference sequence). The CDR3 has 13 amino acids. The CDR3 reads CASSPRDRGEAFF. CDR3 DNA sequence: TGTGCCAGCAGCCCCCGGGACAGGGGTGAAGCTTTCTTT.

V usage is TRBV19 and J usage is TRBJ1-5; no clear D. Trimming pared 2 bases from V and 0 bases from J, leaving 8 bases between. This CDR3 is built from 15 residues. CDR1 and CDR2 from the germline V gene are LNHDA and SQIVND (reference sequence). The CDR3 sequence: CASSIPGYSNQPQHF. CDR3 nucleotides: TGTGCCAGTAGTATACCCGGTTATAGCAATCAGCCCCAGCATTTT.

The V call is TRBV5-1, the J call TRBJ1-5, with 9 nucleotides matching TRBD1. Trimming took 3 bases from V and 8 from J; bases not matched to a gene: 6. The CDR3 length is 14 residues. Germline V gene data show CDR1 as SGHRS and CDR2 as YFSETQ. CDR3 residues: CASSSTGGREPQHF. Written as DNA, the CDR3 is TGCGCCAGCAGCTCGACAGGGGGTCGGGAGCCCCAGCATTTT.

The chain has TRBV10-3 and TRBJ2-7, with TRBD1 matching over 8 bases. The CDR3 is 19 residues long. Losses at the gene ends were 4 bases for V and 3 bases for J; bases not matched to a gene: 20. CDR1 is ENHRY, CDR2 SYGVKD, per germline. The CDR3 here is CAISVPQDRVVRTVYEQYF. The DNA for the CDR3 is TGTGCCATCAGTGTCCCCCAGGACAGGGTAGTTAGGACGGTCTACGAGCAGTACTTC.

This clone was found a few times. The V and J genes are TRBV7-6 and TRBJ2-5; TRBD1 matches 9 bases. The CDR3 runs 17 residues. V was pared by 5 bases and J by 2 bases, with 12 bases of the junction left unmatched. Germline CDR1 reads SGHVS; CDR2 reads FNYEAQ. The CDR3 DNA reads as TGTGCCAGCAGCCCTACCCGGGACAGGGCCCTACAAGAGACCCAGTACTTC. The encoded protein is CASSPTRDRALQETQYF.

The CDR3 protein is CSVVLGTTAFYEQYF. In nucleotides, the CDR3 is TGCAGCGTTGTTTTGGGGACTACTGCTTTCTACGAGCAGTACTTC. The chain links TRBV29-1 to TRBJ2-7; 7 bases are shared with TRBD2. Per the germline V gene, CDR1 is SQVTM and CDR2 is ANQGSEA. This CDR3 is built from 15 residues. V gave up 4 bases and J gave up 3 bases; unmatched junction bases: 12.

The J gene is TRBJ2-3, the V gene TRBV6-5; 7 positions agree with TRBD2. Germline loops: CDR1 MNHEY, CDR2 SVGAGI. V was clipped by 5 bases and J by 1 base; unmatched bases: 6. The CDR3 contains 15 residues. In nucleotides, the CDR3 is TGTGCCAGCAGTATCGGTGGGAGGGGCACAGATACGCAGTATTTT. It is translated as CASSIGGRGTDTQYF.

CDR3 DNA: TGTGCCAGCAGCTTTAACAGGGATTCACCCCTCCACTTT. Protein product: CASSFNRDSPLHF. V and J are TRBV11-2 and TRBJ1-6, with TRBD1 as a possible D gene (6 bases). The CDR3 is 13 residues long. The V and J ends lost 3 bases and 8 bases respectively, with 8 bases between them. Looked up from germline, CDR1 is SGHAT and CDR2 is FQNNGV.

V and J are TRBV28 and TRBJ2-7, with TRBD1 matching 7 bases. The V segment lost 2 bases and the J segment 5 bases; nucleotides outside the gene matches: 12. CDR3 length: 16 amino acids. Germline V gene data show CDR1 as MDHEN and CDR2 as SYDVKM. DNA of the CDR3: TGTGCCAGCAGTTTAAGGGGGCTACAGGGGCCCCACGAGCAGTACTTC. Protein sequence: CASSLRGLQGPHEQYF.

V gene TRBV7-8 combines with J gene TRBJ2-4, with 9 bases lining up with TRBD2. V dropped 5 bases and J dropped 0; count of bases not matched to a gene: 11. The CDR3 contains 18 residues. Germline V gives CDR1 SGHVS, CDR2 FQNEAQ. CDR3 in DNA: TGTGCCAGCAGCGAGGGACTAGCCCGTGGAGTAGCCAAAAACATTCAGTACTTC. Its protein is CASSEGLARGVAKNIQYF.

This clone was counted between two and nine times. V is TRBV7-3 and J is TRBJ1-5, with TRBD1 as a possible D gene (5 bases). This CDR3 is built from 13 residues. Germline-derived CDR1 and CDR2 are SGHTA and FQGTGA. Trimming took off 3 bases at V and 10 bases at J, with 13 bases between the two ends. The chain's CDR3 is CASSLLGGYPQHF. Here the CDR3 DNA reads TGTGCCAGCAGCTTGTTGGGGGGGTACCCCCAGCATTTT.

This chain links TRBV19 with TRBJ2-7; tentative D call: TRBD1 (6 bases). The CDR3 has 15 amino acids. Between the trimmed V and J ends, which lost 6 bases and 3 bases, there was a span of 18 bases. Germline V gene lookup returns CDR1 LNHDA and CDR2 SQIVND (reference sequence). CDR3 sequence: CASRKNFGTSYEQYF. The CDR3 DNA is TGTGCCAGTAGGAAAAACTTCGGGACAAGCTACGAGCAGTACTTC.

This rearrangement joins TRBV2 to TRBJ2-5; 14 nucleotides align to TRBD2. The CDR3 is made up of 15 amino acids. Germline trimming cut 6 bases from V and 5 bases from J; bases unmatched to any gene: 5. CDR1 is SNHLY and CDR2 is FYNNEI in the germline V gene. CDR3 in DNA: TGTGCCAGCAGACCCGGGACTAGCGGGAGTGAGACCCAGTACTTC. As protein: CASRPGTSGSETQYF.

The rearrangement uses TRBV7-3 and TRBJ1-2, with D possibly TRBD1 on 5 matching bases. CDR3 length equals 17 residues. Trimming shortened V by 5 bases and J by 8 bases, and 27 bases separated the two germline ends. CDR1 and CDR2 from the germline V gene are SGHTA and FQGTGA. This CDR3 reads CASSPQGVQGRLEGYTF. CDR3 bases: TGTGCCAGCAGCCCCCAAGGGGTTCAAGGGAGGCTTGAAGGCTACACCTTC.

The chain couples TRBV7-2 to TRBJ2-7, with D unresolved. V dropped 5 bases and J dropped 5 bases, with 13 bases sitting between them. The length of the CDR3 is 13 residues. Per germline, CDR1 SGHTA and CDR2 FQGNSA. CDR3 coding DNA: TGTGCCAGCAGCGGATACAGATTGGACGAGCAGTACTTC. This sequence encodes CASSGYRLDEQYF.

The chain joins TRBV27 to TRBJ2-7; D gene uncertain. This CDR3 has 13 amino acids. Germline V gives CDR1 MNHEY, CDR2 SMNVEV (reference sequence). Trimming shortened V by 7 bases and J by 5 bases, and 15 bases separated the two germline ends. The CDR3 DNA reads TGTGCCAGCAAAGAACAAGTTCTTAACGAGCAGTACTTC. Its translation is CASKEQVLNEQYF.

V usage is TRBV11-2 and J usage is TRBJ2-3; D not certain. The CDR3 has 14 amino acids. CDR1 is SGHAT, CDR2 FQNNGV, per germline. Trimming stripped 7 bases from V and 1 base from J, with 12 bases between. The CDR3 spells CASKPNQGTDTQYF. CDR3 sequence (DNA): TGTGCCAGCAAACCGAATCAGGGCACAGATACGCAGTATTTT.